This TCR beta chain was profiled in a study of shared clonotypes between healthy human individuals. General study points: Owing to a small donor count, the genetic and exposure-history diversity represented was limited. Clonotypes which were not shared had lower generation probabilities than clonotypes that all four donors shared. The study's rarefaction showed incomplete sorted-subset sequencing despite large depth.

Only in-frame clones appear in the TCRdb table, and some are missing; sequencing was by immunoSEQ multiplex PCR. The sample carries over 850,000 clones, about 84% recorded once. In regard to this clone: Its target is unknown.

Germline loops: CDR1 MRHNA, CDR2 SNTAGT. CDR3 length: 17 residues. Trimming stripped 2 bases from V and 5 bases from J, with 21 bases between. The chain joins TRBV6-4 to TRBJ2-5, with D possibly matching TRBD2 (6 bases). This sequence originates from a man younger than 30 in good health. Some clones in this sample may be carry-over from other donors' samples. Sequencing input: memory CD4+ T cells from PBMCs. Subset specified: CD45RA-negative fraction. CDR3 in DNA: TGTGCCAGCAGTGACACTGAAGGTTCGGGAGTTACGGAGACCCAGTACTTC. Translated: CASSDTEGSGVTETQYF.